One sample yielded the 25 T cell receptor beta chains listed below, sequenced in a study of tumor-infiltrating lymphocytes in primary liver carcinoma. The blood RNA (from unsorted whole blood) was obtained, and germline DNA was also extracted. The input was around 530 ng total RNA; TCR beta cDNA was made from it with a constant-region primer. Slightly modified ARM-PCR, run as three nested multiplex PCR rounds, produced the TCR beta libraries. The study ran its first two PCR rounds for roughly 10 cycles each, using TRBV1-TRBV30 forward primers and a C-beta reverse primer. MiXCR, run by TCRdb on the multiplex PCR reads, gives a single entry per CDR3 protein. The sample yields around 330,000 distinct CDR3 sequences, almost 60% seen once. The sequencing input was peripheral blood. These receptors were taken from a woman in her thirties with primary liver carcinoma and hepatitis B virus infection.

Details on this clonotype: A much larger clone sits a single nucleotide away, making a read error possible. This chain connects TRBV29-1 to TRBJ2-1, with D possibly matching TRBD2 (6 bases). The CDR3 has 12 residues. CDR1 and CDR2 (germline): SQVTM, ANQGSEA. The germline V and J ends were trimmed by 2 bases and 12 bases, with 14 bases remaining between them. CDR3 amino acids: CSVERGGMVQFF. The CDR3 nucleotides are TGCAGCGTTGAACGGGGCGGGATGGTGCAGTTCTTC.

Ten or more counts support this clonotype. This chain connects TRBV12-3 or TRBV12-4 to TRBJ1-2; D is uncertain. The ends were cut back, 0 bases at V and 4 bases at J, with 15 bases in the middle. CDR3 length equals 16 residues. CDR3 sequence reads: CASSLALGGAIYGYTF. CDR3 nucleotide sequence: TGTGCCAGCAGTTTAGCGCTTGGAGGTGCGATCTATGGCTACACCTTC.

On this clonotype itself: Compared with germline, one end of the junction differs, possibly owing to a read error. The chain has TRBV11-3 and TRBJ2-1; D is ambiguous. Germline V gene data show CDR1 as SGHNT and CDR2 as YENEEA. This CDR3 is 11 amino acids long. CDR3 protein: CVSSHMNEQFF. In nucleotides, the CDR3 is TGTGTCAGCAGCCATATGAATGAGCAGTTCTTC.

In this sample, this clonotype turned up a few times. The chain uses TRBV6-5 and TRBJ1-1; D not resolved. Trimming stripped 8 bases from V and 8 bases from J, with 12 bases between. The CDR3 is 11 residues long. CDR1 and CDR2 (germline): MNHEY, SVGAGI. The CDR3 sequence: CASGQNSEAFF. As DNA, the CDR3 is TGTGCCAGCGGGCAGAACTCGGAAGCTTTCTTT.

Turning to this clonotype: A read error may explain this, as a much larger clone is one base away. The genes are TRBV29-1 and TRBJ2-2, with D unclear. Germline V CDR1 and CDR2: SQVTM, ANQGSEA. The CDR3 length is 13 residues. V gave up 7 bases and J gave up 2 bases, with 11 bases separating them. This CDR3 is CSAFFINTGELFF. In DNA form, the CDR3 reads TGCAGCGCGTTCTTCATCAACACCGGGGAGCTGTTTTTT.

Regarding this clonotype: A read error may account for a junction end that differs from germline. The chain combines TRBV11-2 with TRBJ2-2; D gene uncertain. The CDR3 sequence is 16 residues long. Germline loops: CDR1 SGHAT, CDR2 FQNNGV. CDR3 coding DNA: TGTGCCGGCAGCTTAGTAAGCTTTATCTCTCCTGGAGAGCTGTTTTTT. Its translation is CAGSLVSFISPGELFF.

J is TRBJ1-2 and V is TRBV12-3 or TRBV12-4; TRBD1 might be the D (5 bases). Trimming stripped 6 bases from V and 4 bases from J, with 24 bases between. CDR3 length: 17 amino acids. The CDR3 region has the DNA TGTGCCAGCAGCCTGCTGGGCAGGGATTCGTTGAGCTATGGCTACACCTTC. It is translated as CASSLLGRDSLSYGYTF.

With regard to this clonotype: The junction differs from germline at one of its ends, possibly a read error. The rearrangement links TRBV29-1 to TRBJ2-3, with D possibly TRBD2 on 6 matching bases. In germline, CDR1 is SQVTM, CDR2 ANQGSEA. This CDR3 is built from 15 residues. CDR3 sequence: CRATLSGQSIDTQYF. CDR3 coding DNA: TGCAGGGCCACCCTCAGCGGGCAGAGCATAGATACGCAGTATTTT.

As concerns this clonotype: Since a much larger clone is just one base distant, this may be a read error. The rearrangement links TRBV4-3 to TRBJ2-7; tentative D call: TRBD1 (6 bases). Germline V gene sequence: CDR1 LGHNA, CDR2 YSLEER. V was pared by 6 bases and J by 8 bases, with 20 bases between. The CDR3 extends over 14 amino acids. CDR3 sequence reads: CASRLRDNFGQQYF. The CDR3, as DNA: TGCGCCAGCAGACTTAGGGACAATTTCGGCCAGCAGTACTTC.

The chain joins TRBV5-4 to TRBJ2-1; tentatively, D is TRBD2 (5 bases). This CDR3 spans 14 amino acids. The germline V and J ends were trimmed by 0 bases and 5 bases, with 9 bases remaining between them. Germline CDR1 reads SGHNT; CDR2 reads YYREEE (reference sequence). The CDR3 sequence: CASSLGGRNNEQFF. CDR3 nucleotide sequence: TGTGCCAGCAGCTTGGGAGGGCGCAACAATGAGCAGTTCTTC.

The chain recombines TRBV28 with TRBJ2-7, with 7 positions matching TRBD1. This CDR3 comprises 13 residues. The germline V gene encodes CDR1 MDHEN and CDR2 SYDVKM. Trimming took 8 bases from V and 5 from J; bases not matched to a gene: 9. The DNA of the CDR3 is TGTGCCAGCTCCGGGACAGTGTCCCACGAGCAGTACTTC. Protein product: CASSGTVSHEQYF.

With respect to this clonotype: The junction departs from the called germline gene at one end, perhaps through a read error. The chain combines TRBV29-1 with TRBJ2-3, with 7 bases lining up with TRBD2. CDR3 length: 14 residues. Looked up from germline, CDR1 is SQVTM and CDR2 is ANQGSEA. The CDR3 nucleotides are TGCAGCCTTCGGGCTAGCGGATCCACGGATATGCAGTATTTT. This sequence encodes CSLRASGSTDMQYF.

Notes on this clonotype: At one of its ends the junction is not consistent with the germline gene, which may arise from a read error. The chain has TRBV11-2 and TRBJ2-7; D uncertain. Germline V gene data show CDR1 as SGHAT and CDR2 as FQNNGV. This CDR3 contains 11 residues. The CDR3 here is CASGHNYEQYF. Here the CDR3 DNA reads TGTGCCAGCGGCCATAACTACGAACAGTACTTC.

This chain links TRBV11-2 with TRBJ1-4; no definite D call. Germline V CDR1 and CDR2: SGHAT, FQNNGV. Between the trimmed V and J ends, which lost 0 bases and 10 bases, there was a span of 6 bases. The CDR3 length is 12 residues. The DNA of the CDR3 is TGTGCCAGCAGCTTAGAGTCGGGAAAACTGTTTTTT. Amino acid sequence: CASSLESGKLFF.

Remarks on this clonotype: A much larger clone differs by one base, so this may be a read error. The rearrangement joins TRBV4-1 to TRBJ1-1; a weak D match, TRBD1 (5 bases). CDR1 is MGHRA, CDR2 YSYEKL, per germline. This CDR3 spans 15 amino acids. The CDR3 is CASSHPPRGSDEALF. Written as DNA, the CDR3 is TGCGCCAGCAGCCATCCCCCGAGGGGCTCGGATGAAGCTTTATTT.

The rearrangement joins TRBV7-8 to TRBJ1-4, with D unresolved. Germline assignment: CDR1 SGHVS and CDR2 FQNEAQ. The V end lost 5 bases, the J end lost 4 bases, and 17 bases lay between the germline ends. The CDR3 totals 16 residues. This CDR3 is CASSRRVGVLNEKLFF. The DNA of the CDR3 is TGTGCCAGCAGCCGGCGGGTGGGAGTCCTTAATGAAAAACTGTTTTTT.

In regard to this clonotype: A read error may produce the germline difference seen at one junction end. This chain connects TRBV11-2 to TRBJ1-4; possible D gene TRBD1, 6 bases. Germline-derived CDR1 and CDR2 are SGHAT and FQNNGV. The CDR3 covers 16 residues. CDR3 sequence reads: CASSLNVRGAAEKLSF. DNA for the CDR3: TGTGCCAGCAGTCTAAACGTTCGGGGGGCTGCTGAAAAACTGTCTTTT.

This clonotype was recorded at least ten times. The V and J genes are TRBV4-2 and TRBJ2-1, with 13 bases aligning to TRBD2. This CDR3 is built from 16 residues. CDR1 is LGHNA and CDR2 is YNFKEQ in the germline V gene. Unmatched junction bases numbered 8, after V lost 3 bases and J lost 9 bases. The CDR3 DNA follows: TGTGCCAGCAGCCATCCTGGACTAGCGGGAGACTTTGAGCAGTTCTTC. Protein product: CASSHPGLAGDFEQFF.

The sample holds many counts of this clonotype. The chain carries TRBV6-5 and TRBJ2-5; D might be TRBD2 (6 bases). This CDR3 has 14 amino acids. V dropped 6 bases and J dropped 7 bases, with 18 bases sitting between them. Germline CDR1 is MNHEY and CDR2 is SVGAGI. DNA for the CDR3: TGTGCCAGCAGAGGGACTCCGGGGCGATGGACCCAGTACTTC. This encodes CASRGTPGRWTQYF.

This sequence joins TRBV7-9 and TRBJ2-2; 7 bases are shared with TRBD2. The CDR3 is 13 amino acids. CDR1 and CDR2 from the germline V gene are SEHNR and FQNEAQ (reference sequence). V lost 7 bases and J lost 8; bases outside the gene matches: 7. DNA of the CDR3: TGTGCCAGCAAGACTAGCTGGTCTGGGGAGCTGTTTTTT. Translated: CASKTSWSGELFF.

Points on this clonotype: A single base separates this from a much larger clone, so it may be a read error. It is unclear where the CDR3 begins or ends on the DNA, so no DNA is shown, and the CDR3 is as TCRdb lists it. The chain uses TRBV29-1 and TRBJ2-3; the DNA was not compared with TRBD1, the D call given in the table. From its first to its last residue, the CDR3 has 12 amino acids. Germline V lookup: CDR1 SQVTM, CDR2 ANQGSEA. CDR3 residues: CSVASGTGVKYF.

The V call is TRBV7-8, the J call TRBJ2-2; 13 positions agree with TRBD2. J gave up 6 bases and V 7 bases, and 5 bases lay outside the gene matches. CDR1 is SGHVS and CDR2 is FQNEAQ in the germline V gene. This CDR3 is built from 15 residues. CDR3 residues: CASNPTSGRPGELFF. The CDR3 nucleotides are TGTGCCAGCAACCCGACTAGCGGGAGGCCCGGGGAGCTGTTTTTT.

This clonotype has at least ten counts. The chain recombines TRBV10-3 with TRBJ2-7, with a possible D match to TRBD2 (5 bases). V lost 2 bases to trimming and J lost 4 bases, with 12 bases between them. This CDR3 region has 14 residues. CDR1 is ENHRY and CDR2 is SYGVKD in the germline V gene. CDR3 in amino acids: CAISEGGSRYEQYF. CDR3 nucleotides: TGTGCCATCAGTGAGGGTGGGAGCAGGTACGAGCAGTACTTC.

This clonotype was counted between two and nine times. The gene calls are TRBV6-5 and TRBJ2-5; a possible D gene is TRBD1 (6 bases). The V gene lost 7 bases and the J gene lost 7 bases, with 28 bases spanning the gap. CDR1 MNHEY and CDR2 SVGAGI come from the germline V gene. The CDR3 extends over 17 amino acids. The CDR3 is CASTIRFQGLGVGTQYF. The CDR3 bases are TGTGCCAGCACCATCCGCTTCCAGGGGCTCGGGGTTGGGACCCAGTACTTC.

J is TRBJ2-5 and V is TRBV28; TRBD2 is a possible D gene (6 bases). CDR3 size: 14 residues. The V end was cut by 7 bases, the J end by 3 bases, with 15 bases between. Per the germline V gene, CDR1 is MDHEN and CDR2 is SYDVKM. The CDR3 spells CASTWSGRKETQYF. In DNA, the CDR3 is TGTGCCAGCACATGGTCGGGGAGGAAAGAGACCCAGTACTTC.